Described below is a single T cell receptor (beta chain) sequence and its context. The data belong to a study of blood T cell repertoires in COVID-19. The overall study: Acute-phase and convalescent COVID-19 samples originated in the United States, Italy and Spain. From T cells, B-cell-depleted T cells, or PBMCs came the material, which was cDNA or gDNA.

In the authors' methods: Amplification of reference gene primers provided the estimated nucleated cell counts. Profiled with immunoSEQ multiplex PCR; TCRdb holds only in-frame clones, not every one. V, J and clone size derive from that table, while D and trimming were established from the DNA sequence. The sample shows some 98,000 clones, about 80% of them seen only once. Germline assignment: CDR1 LGHDT and CDR2 YNNKEL (reference sequence). This CDR3 region has 17 residues. V gave up 1 base and J gave up 5 bases; unmatched junction bases: 7. The chain links TRBV3-1 (or the pseudogene TRBV3-2) to TRBJ2-2, with TRBD2 matching over 10 bases. Source material: peripheral blood. The clonotype was recovered from a man between 70 and 80 years old with acute or convalescent COVID-19. The CDR3 loop reads CASSQALSGRWTGELFF. The CDR3 DNA is TGTGCCAGCAGCCAAGCACTTAGCGGGAGGTGGACCGGGGAGCTGTTTTTT.